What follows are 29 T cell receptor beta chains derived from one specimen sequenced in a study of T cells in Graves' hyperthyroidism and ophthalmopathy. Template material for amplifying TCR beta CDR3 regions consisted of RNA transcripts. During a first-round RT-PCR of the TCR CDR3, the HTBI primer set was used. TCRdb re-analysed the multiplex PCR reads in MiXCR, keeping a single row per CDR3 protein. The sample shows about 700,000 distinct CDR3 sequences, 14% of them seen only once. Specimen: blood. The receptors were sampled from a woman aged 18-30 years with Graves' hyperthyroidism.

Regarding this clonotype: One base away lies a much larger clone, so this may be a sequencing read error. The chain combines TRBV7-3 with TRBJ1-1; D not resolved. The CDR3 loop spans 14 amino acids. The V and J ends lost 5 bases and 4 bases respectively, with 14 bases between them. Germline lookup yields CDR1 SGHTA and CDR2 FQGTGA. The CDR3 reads CASSHGGLGTEAFF. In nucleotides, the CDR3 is TGTGCCAGCAGCCACGGCGGATTAGGCACTGAAGCTTTCTTT.

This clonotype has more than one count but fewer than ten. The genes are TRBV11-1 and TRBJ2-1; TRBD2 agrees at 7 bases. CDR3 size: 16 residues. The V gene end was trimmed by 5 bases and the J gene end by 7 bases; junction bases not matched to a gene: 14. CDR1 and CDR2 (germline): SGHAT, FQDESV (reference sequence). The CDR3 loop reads CASSARRGRERNEQFF. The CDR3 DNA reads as TGTGCCAGCAGCGCCCGGCGTGGGCGGGAGAGAAATGAGCAGTTCTTC.

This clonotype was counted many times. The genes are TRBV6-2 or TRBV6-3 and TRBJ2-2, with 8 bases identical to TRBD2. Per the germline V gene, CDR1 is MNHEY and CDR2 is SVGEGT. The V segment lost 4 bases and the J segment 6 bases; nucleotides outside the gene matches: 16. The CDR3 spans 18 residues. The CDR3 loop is CASSWQKREYRWSGELFF. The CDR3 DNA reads TGTGCCAGCAGTTGGCAAAAGCGGGAGTACCGTTGGTCCGGGGAGCTGTTTTTT.

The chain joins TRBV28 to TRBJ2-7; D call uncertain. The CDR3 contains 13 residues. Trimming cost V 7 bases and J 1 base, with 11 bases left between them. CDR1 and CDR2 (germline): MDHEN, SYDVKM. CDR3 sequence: CASIGLGSYEQYF. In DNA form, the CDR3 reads TGTGCCAGCATTGGGCTGGGGTCCTACGAGCAGTACTTC.

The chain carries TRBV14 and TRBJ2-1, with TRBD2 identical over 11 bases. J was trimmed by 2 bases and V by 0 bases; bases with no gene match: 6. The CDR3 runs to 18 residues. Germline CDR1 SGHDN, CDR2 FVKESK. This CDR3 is CASSQDGVSGRAYNEQFF. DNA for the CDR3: TGTGCCAGCAGCCAAGACGGAGTTAGCGGGAGGGCCTACAATGAGCAGTTCTTC.

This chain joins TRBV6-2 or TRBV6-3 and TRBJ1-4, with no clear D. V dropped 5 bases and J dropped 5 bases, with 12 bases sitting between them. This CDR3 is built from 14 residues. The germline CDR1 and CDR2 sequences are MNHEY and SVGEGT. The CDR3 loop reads CASSGLIGNEKLFF. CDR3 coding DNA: TGTGCCAGCAGTGGGCTTATAGGGAATGAAAAACTGTTTTTT.

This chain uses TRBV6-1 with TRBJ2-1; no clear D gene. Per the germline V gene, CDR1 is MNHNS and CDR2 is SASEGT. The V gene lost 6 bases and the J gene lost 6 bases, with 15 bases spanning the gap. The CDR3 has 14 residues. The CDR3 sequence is CASRRSSIVNEQFF. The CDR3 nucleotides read TGTGCCAGCAGGAGGAGTAGCATCGTCAATGAGCAGTTCTTC.

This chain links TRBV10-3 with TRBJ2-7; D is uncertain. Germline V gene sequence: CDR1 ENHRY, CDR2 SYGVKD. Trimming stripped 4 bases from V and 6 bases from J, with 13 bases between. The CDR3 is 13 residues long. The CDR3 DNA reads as TGTGCCATCAGTGTTGACTGGAAGGGCGAGCAGTACTTC. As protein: CAISVDWKGEQYF.

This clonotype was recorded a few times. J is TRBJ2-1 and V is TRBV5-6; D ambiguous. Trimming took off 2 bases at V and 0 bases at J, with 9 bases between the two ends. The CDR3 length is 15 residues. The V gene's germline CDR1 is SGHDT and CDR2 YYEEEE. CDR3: CASSFTPGSYNEQFF. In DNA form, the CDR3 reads TGTGCCAGCAGCTTCACCCCGGGCTCCTACAATGAGCAGTTCTTC.

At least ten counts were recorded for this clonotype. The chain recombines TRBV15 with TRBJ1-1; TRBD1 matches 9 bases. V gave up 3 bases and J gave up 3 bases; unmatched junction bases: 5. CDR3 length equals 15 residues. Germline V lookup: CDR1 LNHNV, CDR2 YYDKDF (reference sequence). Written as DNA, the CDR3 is TGTGCCACCAGCAGGGAACAGGGGGCGGACACTGAAGCTTTCTTT. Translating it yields CATSREQGADTEAFF. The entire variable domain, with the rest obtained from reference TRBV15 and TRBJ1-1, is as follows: DAMVIQNPRYQVTQFGKPVTLSCSQTLNHNVMYWYQQKSSQAPKLLFHYYDKDFNNEADTPDNFQSRRPNTSFCFLDIRSPGLGDTAMYLCATSREQGADTEAFFGQGTRLTVV.

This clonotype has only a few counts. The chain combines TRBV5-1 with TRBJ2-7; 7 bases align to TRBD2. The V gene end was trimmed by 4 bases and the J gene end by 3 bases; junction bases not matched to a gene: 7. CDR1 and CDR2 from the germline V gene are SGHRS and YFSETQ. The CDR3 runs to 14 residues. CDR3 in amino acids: CASSTREGFYEQYF. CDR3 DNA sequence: TGCGCCAGCAGCACGAGGGAGGGCTTCTACGAGCAGTACTTC.

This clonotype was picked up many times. The chain's CDR3 is CASSLTGLNQPQHF. The CDR3 DNA reads as TGTGCCAGCAGCCTGACAGGGTTAAATCAGCCCCAGCATTTT. The J gene is TRBJ1-5, the V gene TRBV12-3 or TRBV12-4; TRBD1 aligns across 7 bases. The CDR3 loop spans 14 amino acids. The V and J ends lost 6 bases and 4 bases, in that order; junction bases with no gene match: 6.

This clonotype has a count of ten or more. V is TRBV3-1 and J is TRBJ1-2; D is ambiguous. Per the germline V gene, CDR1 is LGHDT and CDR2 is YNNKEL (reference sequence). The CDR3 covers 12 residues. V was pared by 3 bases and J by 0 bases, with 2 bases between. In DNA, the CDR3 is TGTGCCAGCAGCCAGGCTAACTATGGCTACACCTTC. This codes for CASSQANYGYTF. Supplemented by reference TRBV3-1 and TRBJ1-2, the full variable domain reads DTAVSQTPKYLVTQMGNDKSIKCEQNLGHDTMYWYKQDSKKFLKIMFSYNNKELIINETVPNRFSPKSPDKAHLNLHINSLELGDSAVYFCASSQANYGYTFGSGTRLTVV.

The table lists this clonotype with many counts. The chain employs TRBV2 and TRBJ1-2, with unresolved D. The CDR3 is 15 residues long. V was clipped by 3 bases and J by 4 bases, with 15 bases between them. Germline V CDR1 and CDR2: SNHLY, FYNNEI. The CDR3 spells CASSDGEGNPYGYTF. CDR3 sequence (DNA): TGTGCCAGCAGTGATGGGGAGGGAAACCCCTATGGCTACACCTTC. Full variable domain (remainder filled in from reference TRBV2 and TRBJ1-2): EPEVTQTPSHQVTQMGQEVILRCVPISNHLYFYWYRQILGQKVEFLVSFYNNEISEKSEIFDDQFSVERPDGSNFTLKIRSTKLEDSAMYFCASSDGEGNPYGYTFGSGTRLTVV.

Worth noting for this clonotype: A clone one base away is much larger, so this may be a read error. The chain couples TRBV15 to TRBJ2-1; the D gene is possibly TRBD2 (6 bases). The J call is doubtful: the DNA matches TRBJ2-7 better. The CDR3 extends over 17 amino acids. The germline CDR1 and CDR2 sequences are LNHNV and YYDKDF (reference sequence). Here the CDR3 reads CATSSTVGGSTYNEQYF. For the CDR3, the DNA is TGTGCCACCAGCAGTACCGTCGGAGGGAGTACCTACAATGAGCAGTACTTC.

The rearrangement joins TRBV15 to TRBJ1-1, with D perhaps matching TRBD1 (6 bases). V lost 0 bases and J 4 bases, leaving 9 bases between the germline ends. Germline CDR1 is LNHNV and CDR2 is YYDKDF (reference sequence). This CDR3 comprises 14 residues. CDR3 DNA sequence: TGTGCCACCAGCAGAGATGTAGGGGGCACTGAAGCTTTCTTT. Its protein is CATSRDVGGTEAFF.

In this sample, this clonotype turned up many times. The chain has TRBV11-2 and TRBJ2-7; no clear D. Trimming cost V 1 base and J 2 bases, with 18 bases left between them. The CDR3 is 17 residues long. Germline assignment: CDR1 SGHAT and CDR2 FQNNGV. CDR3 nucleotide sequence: TGTGCCAGCAGCTTAGCCCCTCTAAGCCTTATTACCTACGAGCAGTACTTC. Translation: CASSLAPLSLITYEQYF.

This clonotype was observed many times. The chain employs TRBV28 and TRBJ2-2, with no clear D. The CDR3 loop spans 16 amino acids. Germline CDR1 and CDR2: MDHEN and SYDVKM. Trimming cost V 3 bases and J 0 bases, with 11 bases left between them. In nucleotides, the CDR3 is TGTGCCAGCAGTTTGGTCGGGCGTACGAACACCGGGGAGCTGTTTTTT. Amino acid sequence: CASSLVGRTNTGELFF.

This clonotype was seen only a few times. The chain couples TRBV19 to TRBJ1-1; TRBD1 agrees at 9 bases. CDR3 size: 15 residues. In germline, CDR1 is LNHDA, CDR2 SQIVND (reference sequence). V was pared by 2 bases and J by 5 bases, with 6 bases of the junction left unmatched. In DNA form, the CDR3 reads TGTGCCAGTAGTATACAACAGGGGGCCAGGACTGAAGCTTTCTTT. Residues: CASSIQQGARTEAFF. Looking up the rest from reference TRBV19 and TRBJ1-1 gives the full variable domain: DGGITQSPKYLFRKEGQNVTLSCEQNLNHDAMYWYRQDPGQGLRLIYYSQIVNDFQKGDIAEGYSVSREKKESFPLTVTSAQKNPTAFYLCASSIQQGARTEAFFGQGTRLTVV.

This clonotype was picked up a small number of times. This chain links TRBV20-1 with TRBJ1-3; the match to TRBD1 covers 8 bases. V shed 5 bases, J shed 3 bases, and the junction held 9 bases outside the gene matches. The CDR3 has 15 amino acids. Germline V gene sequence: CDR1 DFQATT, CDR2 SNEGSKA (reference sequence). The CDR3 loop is CSARRTGTGGNTIYF. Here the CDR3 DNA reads TGCAGTGCTCGAAGAACCGGGACAGGTGGAAACACCATATATTTT.

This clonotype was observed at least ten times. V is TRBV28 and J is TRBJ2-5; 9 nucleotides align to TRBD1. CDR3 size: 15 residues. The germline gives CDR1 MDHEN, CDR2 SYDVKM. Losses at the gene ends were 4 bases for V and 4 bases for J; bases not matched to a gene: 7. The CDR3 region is CASSSLQGARETQYF. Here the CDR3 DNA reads TGTGCCAGCAGTTCCTTACAGGGGGCTAGAGAGACCCAGTACTTC.

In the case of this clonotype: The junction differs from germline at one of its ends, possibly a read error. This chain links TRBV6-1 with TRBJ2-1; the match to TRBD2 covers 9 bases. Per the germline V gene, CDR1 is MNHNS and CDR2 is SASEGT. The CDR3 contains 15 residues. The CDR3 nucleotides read TGTGCCGGCAGAGGAGCGGGAGGTTTTTACAATGAGCAGTTCTTC. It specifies CAGRGAGGFYNEQFF.

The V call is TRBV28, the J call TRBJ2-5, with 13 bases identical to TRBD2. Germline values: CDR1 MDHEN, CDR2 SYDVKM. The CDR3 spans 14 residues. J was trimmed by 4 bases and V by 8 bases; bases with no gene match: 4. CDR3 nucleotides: TGTGCCAGCGGACTAGCGGGAGCTAGAGAGACCCAGTACTTC. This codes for CASGLAGARETQYF. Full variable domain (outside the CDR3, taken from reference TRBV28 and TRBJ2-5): DVKVTQSSRYLVKRTGEKVFLECVQDMDHENMFWYRQDPGLGLRLIYFSYDVKMKEKGDIPEGYSVSREKKERFSLILESASTNQTSMYLCASGLAGARETQYFGPGTRLLVL.

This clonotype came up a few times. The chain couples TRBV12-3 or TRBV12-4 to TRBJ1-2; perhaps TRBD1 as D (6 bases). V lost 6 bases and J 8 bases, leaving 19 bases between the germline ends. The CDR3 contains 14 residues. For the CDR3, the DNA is TGTGCCAGCAGACCTCCTGGGGGGCAAGGCGGCTACACCTTC. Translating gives CASRPPGGQGGYTF.

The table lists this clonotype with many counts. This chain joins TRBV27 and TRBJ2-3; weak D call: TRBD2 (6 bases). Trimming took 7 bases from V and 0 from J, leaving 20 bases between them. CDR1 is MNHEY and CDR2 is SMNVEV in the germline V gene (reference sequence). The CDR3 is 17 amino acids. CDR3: CASTQRRGSSSTDTQYF. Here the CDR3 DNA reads TGTGCCAGCACCCAAAGGAGGGGAAGTTCAAGCACAGATACGCAGTATTTT.

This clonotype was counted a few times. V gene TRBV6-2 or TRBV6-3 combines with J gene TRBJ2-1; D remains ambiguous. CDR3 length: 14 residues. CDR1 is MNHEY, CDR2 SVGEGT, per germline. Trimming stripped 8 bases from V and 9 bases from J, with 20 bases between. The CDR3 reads CASGETWQRGEQFF. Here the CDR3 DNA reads TGTGCCAGCGGCGAGACATGGCAGCGAGGTGAGCAGTTCTTC.

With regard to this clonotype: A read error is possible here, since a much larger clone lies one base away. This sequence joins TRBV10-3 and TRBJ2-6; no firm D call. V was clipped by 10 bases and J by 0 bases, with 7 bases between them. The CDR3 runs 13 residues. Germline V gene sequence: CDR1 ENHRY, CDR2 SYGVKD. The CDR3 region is CASGGSGANVLTF. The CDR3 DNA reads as TGTGCCAGCGGTGGCTCTGGGGCCAACGTCCTGACTTTC.

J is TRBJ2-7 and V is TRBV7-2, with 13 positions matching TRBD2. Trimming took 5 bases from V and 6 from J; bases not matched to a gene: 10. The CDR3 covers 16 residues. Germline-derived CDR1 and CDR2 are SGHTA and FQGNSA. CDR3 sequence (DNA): TGTGCCAGCAGCCCGCCACTAGCGGGAGGGCTGCGCGAGCAGTACTTC. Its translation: CASSPPLAGGLREQYF.

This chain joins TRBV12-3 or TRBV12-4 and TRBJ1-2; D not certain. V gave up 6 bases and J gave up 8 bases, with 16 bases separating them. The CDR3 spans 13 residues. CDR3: CASSPFDGVGYTF. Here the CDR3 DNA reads TGTGCCAGCAGCCCTTTTGATGGGGTGGGCTACACCTTC.